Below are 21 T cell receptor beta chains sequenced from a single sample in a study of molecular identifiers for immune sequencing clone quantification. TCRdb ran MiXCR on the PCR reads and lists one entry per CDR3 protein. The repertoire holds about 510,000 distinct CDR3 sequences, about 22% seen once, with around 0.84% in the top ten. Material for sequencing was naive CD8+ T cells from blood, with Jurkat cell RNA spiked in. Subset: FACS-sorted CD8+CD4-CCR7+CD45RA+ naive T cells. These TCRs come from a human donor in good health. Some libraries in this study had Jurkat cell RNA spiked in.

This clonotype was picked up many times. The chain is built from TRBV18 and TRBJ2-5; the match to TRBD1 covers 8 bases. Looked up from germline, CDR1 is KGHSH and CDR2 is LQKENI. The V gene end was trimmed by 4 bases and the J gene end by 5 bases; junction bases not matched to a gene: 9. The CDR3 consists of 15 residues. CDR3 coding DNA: TGTGCCAGCTCACAAATGACAGGGGTGGTCGAGACCCAGTACTTC. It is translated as CASSQMTGVVETQYF.

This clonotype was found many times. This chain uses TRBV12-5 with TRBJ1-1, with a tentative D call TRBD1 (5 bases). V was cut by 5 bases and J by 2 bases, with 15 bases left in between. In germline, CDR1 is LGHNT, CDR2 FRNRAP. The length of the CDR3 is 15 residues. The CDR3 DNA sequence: TGTGCTAGTGGTCCCGGGGGGGGAAGAAACACTGAAGCTTTCTTT. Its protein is CASGPGGGRNTEAFF. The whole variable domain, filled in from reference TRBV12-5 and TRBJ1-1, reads DARVTQTPRHKVTEMGQEVTMRCQPILGHNTVFWYRQTMMQGLELLAYFRNRAPLDDSGMPKDRFSAEMPDATLATLKIQPSEPRDSAVYFCASGPGGGRNTEAFFGQGTRLTVV.

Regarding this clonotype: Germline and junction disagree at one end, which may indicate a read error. The CDR3 is CAGSESISKNIQYF. DNA for the CDR3: TGTGCCGGCAGCGAAAGCATTTCCAAAAACATTCAGTACTTC. The chain is built from TRBV2 and TRBJ2-4; no clear D gene. Germline assignment: CDR1 SNHLY and CDR2 FYNNEI. This CDR3 has 14 residues.

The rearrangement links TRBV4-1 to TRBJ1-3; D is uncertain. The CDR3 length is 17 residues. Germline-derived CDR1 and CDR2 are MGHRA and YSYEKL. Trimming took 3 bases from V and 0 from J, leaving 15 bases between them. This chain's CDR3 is CASSQNRGSGSGNTIYF. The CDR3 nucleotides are TGCGCCAGCAGCCAGAACCGCGGATCGGGCTCTGGAAACACCATATATTTT.

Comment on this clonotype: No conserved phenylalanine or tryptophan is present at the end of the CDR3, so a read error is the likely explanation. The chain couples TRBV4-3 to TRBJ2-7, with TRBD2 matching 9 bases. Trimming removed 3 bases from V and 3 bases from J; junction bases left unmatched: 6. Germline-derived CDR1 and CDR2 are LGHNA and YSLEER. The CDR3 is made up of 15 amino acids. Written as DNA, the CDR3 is TGCGCCAGCAGCCAGGGGACTAGCAGAGGCTACGAGCAGTACCTC. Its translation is CASSQGTSRGYEQYL.

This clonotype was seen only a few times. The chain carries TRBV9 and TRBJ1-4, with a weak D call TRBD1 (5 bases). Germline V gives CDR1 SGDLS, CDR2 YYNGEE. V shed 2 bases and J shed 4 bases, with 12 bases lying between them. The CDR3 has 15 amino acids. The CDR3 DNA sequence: TGTGCCAGCAGCGTGATTCAGGGCCTTAATGAAAAACTGTTTTTT. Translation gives CASSVIQGLNEKLFF.

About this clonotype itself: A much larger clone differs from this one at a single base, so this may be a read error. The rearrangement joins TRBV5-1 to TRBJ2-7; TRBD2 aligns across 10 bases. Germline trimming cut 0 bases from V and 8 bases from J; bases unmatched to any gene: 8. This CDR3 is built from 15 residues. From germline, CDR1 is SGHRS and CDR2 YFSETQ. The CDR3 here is CASSLEREGQYKQYF. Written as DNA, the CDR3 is TGCGCCAGCAGCTTGGAGCGGGAGGGCCAGTACAAGCAGTACTTC.

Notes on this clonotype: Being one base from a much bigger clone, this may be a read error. In DNA, the CDR3 is TGTGCCAGCAGCACCGGACAGCGCCTCACAGATACGCAGTATTTT. It codes for CASSTGQRLTDTQYF. The chain is built from TRBV28 and TRBJ2-3; a possible D gene is TRBD1 (6 bases). The CDR3 length is 15 residues. In germline, CDR1 is MDHEN, CDR2 SYDVKM. The V and J ends lost 6 bases and 2 bases respectively, with 15 bases between them.

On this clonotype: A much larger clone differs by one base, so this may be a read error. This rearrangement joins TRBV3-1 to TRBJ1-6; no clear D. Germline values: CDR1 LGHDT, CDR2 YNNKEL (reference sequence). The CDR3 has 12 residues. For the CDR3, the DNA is TGTGCCAGCAGCCTCGACCGACCGCCCCTCCCCTTT. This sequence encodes CASSLDRPPLPF.

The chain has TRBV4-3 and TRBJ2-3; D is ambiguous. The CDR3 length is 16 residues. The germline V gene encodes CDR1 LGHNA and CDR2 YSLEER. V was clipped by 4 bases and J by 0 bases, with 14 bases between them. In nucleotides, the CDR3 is TGCGCCAGCAGCCTCGACGGACCTTCTAGCACAGATACGCAGTATTTT. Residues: CASSLDGPSSTDTQYF.

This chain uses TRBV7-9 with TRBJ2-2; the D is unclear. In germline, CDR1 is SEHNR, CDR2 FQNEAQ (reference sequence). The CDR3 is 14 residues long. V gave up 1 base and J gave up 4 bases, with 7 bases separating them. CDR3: CASSLVVSTGELFF. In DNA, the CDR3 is TGTGCCAGCAGCTTAGTTGTCAGCACCGGGGAGCTGTTTTTT.

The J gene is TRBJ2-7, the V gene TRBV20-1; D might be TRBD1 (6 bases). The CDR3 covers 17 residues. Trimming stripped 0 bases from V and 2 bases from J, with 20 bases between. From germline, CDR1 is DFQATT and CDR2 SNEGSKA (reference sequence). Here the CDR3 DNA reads TGCAGTGCTAGAGATTCAGTATCAGGGACACCAACCTACGAGCAGTACTTC. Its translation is CSARDSVSGTPTYEQYF.

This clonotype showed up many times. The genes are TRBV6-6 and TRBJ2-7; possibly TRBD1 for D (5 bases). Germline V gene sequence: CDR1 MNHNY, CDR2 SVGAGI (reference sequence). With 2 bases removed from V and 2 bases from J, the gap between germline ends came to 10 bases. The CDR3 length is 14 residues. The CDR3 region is CASSYLDSTYEQYF. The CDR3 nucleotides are TGTGCCAGCAGTTACCTCGACAGTACCTACGAGCAGTACTTC.

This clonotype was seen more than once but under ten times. In DNA form, the CDR3 reads TGTGCCAGCAGCTTACCGACAGACCTGCTGAACACTGAAGCTTTCTTT. It yields the protein CASSLPTDLLNTEAFF. The chain recombines TRBV7-9 with TRBJ1-1, with a tentative D call TRBD1 (5 bases). The germline V gene encodes CDR1 SEHNR and CDR2 FQNEAQ (reference sequence). V was pared by 2 bases and J by 0 bases, with 13 bases between. The CDR3 runs 16 residues.

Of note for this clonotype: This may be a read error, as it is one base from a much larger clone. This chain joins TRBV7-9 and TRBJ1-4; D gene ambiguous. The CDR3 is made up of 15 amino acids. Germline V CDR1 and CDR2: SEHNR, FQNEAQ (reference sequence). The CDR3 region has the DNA TGTGCCAGCAGCTTCCTGGACGGGCCGTATGAAAAACCGTTTTTT. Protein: CASSFLDGPYEKPFF. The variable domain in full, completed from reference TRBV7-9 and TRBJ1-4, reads DTGVSQNPRHKITKRGQNVTFRCDPISEHNRLYWYRQTLGQGPEFLTYFQNEAQLEKSRLLSDRFSAERPKGSFSTLEIQRTEQGDSAMYLCASSFLDGPYEKPFFGSGTQLSVL.

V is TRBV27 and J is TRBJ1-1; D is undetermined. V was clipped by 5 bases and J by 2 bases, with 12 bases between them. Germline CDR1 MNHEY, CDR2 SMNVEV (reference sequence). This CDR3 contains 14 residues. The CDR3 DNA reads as TGTGCCAGCAGTACTCTTTTTACTAACACTGAAGCTTTCTTT. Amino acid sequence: CASSTLFTNTEAFF.

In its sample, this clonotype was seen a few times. The CDR3 reads CASSIRGTEAFF. CDR3 coding DNA: TGTGCCAGTAGTATAAGGGGTACTGAAGCTTTCTTT. The gene calls are TRBV19 and TRBJ1-1; the D gene is possibly TRBD1 (5 bases). V was clipped by 2 bases and J by 5 bases, with 6 bases between them. CDR3 length equals 12 residues. Germline values: CDR1 LNHDA, CDR2 SQIVND (reference sequence).

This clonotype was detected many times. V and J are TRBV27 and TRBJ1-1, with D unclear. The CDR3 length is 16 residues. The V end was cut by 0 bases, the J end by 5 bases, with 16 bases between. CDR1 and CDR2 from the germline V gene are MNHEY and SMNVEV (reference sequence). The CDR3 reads CASSLSIWYLRTEAFF. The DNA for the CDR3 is TGTGCCAGCAGTTTATCGATTTGGTACCTTAGAACTGAAGCTTTCTTT.

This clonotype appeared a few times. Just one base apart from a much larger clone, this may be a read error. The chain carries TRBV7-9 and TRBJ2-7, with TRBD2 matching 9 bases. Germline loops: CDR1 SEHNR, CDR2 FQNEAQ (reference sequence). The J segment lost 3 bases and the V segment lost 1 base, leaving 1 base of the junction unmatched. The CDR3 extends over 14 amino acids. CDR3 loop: CASSLGTSVYEQYF. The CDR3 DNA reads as TGTGCCAGCAGCTTAGGGACTAGCGTCTACGAGCAGTACTTC.

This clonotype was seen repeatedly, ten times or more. In DNA, the CDR3 is TGTGCCAGCAGCTTAGGGCCTTCGGAGGCAACTAATGAAAAACTGTTTTTT. Protein product: CASSLGPSEATNEKLFF. The chain links TRBV7-2 to TRBJ1-4; D is uncertain. Germline V gives CDR1 SGHTA, CDR2 FQGNSA. CDR3 length: 17 residues. V dropped 1 base and J dropped 0 bases, with 12 bases sitting between them.

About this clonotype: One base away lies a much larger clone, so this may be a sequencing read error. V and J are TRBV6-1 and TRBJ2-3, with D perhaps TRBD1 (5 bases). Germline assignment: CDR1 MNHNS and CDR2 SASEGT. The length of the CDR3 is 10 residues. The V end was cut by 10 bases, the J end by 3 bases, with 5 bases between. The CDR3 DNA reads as TGTGCCAACAGGACAGATACGCAGTATTTT. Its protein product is CANRTDTQYF.